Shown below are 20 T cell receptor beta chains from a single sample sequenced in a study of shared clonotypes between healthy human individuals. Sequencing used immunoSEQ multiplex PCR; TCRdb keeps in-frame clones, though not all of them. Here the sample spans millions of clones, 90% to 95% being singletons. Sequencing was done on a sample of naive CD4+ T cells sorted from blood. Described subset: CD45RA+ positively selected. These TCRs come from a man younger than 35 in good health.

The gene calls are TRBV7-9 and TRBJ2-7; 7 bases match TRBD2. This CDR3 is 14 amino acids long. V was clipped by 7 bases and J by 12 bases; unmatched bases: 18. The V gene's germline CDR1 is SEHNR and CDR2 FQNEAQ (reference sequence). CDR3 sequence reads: CASTQWDGLGRRYF. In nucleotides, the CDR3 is TGTGCCAGCACTCAATGGGACGGACTAGGGCGAAGGTACTTC.

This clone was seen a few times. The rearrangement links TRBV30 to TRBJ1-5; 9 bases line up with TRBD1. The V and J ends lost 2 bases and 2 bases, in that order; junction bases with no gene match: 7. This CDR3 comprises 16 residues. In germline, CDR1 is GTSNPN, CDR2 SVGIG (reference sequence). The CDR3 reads CAWSISGQGGNQPQHF. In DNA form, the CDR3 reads TGTGCCTGGAGTATATCGGGACAGGGAGGCAATCAGCCCCAGCATTTT.

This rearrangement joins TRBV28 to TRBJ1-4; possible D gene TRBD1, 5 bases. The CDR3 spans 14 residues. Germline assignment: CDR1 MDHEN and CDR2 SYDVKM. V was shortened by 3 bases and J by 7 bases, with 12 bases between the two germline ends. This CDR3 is CASSFGAGSEKLFF. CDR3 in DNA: TGTGCCAGCAGTTTTGGTGCAGGGAGTGAAAAACTGTTTTTT.

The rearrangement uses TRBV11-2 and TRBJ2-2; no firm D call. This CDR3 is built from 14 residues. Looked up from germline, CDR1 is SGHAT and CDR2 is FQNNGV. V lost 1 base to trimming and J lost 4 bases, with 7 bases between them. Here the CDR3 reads CASSLAVATGELFF. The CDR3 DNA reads TGTGCCAGCAGCTTAGCAGTGGCCACCGGGGAGCTGTTTTTT.

CDR3 region: CASSSDPPAGDSYEQYF. Here the CDR3 DNA reads TGTGCCAGCTCATCGGACCCTCCCGCGGGGGACTCCTACGAGCAGTACTTC. V and J are TRBV18 and TRBJ2-7; 7 bases map to TRBD2. The trim removed 5 bases at V and 0 bases at J, leaving 13 bases unmatched. CDR3 length: 17 residues. CDR1 KGHSH and CDR2 LQKENI come from the germline V gene.

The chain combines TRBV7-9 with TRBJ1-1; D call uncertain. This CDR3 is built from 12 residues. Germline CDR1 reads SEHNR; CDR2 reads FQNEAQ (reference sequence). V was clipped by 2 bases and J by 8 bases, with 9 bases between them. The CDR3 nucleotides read TGTGCCAGCAGCTTAAGGCAGTACGAAGCTTTCTTT. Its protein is CASSLRQYEAFF.

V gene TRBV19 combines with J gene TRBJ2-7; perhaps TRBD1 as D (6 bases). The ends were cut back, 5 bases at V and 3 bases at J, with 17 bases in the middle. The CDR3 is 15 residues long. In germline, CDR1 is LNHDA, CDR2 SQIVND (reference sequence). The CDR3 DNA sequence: TGTGCCAGTAGTCCTATCTCGACAGGTTTCTACGAGCAGTACTTC. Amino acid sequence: CASSPISTGFYEQYF.

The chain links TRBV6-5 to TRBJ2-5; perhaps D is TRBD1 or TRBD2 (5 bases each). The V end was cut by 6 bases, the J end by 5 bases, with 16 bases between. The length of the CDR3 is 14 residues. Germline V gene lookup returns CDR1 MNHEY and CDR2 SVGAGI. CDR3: CASSSWGMEETQYF. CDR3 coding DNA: TGTGCCAGCAGCTCTTGGGGGATGGAGGAGACCCAGTACTTC.

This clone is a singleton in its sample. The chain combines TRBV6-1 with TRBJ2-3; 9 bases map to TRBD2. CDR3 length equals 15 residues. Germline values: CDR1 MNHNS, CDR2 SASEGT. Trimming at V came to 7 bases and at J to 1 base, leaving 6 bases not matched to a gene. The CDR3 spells CASTIAGVGTDTQYF. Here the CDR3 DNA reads TGTGCCAGCACCATAGCGGGAGTGGGCACAGATACGCAGTATTTT.

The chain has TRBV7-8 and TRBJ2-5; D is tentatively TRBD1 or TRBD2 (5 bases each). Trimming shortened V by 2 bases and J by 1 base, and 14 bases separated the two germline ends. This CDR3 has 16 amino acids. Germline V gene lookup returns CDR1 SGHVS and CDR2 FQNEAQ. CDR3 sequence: CASSLRARDRQETQYF. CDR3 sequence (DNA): TGTGCCAGCAGCTTAAGGGCCCGGGACCGCCAAGAGACCCAGTACTTC.

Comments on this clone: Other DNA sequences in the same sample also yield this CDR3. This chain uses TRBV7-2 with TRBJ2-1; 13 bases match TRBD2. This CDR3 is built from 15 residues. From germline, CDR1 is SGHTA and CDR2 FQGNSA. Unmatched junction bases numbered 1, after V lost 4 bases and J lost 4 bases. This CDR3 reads CASSWTSGGYNEQFF. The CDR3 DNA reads TGTGCCAGCAGCTGGACTAGCGGGGGATACAATGAGCAGTTCTTC.

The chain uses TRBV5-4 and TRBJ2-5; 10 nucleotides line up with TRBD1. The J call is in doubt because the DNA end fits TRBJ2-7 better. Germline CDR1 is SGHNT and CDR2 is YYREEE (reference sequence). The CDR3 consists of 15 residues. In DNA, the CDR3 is TGTGCCAGCAGCTGGCGGGACAGGGGATCTTACGAGCAGTACTTC. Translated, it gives CASSWRDRGSYEQYF.

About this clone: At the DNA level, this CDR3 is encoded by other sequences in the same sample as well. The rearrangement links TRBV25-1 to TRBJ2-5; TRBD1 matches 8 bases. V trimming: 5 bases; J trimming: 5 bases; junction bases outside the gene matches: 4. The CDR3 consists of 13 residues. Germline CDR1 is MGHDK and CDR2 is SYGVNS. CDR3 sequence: CASSPGGRETQYF. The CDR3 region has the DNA TGTGCCAGCAGTCCAGGGGGCAGGGAGACCCAGTACTTC.

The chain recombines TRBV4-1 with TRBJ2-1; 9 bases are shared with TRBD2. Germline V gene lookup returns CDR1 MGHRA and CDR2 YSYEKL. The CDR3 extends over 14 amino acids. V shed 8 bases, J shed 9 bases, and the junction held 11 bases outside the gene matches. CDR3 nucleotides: TGCGCCAGCGCCGGGCGGGAGGGGGACGGTGAGCAGTTCTTC. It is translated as CASAGREGDGEQFF.

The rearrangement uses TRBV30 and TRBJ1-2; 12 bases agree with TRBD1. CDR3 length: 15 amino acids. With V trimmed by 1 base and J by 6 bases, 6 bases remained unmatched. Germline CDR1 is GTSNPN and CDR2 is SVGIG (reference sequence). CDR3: CAWSEGTGGANGYTF. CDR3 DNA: TGTGCCTGGAGTGAAGGGACAGGGGGCGCAAATGGCTACACCTTC.

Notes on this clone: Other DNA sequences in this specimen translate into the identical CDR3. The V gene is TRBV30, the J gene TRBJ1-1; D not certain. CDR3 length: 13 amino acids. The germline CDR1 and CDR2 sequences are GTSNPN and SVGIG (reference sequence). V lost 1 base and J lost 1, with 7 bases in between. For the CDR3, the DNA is TGTGCCTGGAGTGGGCAGCCGAACACTGAAGCTTTCTTT. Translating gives CAWSGQPNTEAFF.

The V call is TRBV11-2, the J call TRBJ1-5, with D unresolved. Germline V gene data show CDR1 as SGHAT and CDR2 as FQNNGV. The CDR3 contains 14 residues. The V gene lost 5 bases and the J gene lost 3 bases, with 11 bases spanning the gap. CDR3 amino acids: CASSRTSNNQPQHF. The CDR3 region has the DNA TGTGCCAGCAGCCGGACGTCTAACAATCAGCCCCAGCATTTT.

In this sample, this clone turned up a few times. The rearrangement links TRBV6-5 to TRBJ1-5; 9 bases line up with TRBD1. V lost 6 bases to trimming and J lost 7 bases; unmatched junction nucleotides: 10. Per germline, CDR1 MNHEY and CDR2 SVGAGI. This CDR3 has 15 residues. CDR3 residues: CASSRDRAVRQPQHF. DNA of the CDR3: TGTGCCAGCAGCCGGGACAGGGCAGTGCGGCAGCCCCAGCATTTT.

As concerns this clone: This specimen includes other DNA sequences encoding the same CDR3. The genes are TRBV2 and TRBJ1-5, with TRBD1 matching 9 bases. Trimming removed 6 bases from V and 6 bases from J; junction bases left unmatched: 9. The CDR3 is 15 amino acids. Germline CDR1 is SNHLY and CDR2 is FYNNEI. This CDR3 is CASSRDREVSQPQHF. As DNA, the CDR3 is TGTGCCAGCAGCCGGGACAGGGAGGTCAGTCAGCCCCAGCATTTT. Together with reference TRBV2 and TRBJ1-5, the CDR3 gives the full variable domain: EPEVTQTPSHQVTQMGQEVILRCVPISNHLYFYWYRQILGQKVEFLVSFYNNEISEKSEIFDDQFSVERPDGSNFTLKIRSTKLEDSAMYFCASSRDREVSQPQHFGDGTRLSIL.

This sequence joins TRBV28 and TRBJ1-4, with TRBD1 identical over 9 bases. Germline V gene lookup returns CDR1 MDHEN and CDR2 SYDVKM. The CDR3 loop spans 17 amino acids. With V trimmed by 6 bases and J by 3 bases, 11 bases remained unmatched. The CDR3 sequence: CASSGPGQGLANEKLFF. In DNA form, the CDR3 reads TGTGCCAGCAGCGGACCGGGACAGGGATTGGCTAATGAAAAACTGTTTTTT.